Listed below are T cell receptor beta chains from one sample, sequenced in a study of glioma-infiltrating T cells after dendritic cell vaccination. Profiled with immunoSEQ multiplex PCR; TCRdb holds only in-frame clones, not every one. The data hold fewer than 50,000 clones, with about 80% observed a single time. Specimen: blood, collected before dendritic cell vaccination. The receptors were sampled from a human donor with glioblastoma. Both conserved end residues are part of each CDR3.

CDR3aa: CASRGTTYNEQFF
v_gene: TRBV28

CDR3aa: CASSLGQVALGNTIYF
v_gene: TRBV7-2

CDR3aa: CASSLDRAGRSYNEQFF
v_gene: TRBV11-2

CDR3aa: CASSLREWGLYGYTF
v_gene: TRBV28

CDR3aa: CASSPRDMNYGYTF
v_gene: TRBV18

CDR3aa: CASSSGLAGNEQFF
v_gene: TRBV11-3

CDR3aa: CASSPGPRSLYEQYF
v_gene: TRBV18

CDR3aa: CASSQGTATYEQYF
v_gene: TRBV4-3

CDR3aa: CASSLQGTTSYEQYF
v_gene: TRBV11-3

CDR3aa: CSVDGTGAYEQYF
v_gene: TRBV29-1

CDR3aa: CASSGGASYEQYF
v_gene: TRBV7-6

CDR3aa: CASSPGTGVFEAFF
v_gene: TRBV7-9

CDR3aa: CASSAGPGTDTQYF
v_gene: TRBV9

CDR3aa: CASSPRDRGDSYEQYF
v_gene: TRBV6-6

CDR3aa: CASSERSSGHYEQYF
v_gene: TRBV2

CDR3aa: CASSLAGTGNGYTF
v_gene: TRBV7-6